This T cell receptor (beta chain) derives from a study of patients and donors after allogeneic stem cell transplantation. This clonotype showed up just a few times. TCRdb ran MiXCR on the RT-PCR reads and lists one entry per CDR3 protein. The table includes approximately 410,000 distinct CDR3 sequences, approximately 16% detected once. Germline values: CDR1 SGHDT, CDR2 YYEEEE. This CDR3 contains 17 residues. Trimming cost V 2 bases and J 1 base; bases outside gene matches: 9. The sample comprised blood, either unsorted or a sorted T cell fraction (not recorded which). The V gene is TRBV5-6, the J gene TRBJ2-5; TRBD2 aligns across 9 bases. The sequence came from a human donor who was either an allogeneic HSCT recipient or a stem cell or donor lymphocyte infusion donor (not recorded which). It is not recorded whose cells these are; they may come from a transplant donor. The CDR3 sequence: CASSFTLSGSGQETQYF. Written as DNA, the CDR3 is TGTGCCAGCAGCTTTACCCTTAGCGGGAGTGGCCAAGAGACCCAGTACTTC.